This T cell receptor (beta chain) was obtained from a study of CD8+ T cells in alopecia areata. Looking at the study overall: The tofacitinib course ran for 6 to 18 months and was followed by 6 months off drug. Regarding the study as a whole: Clonality in the scalp and expanded CD8+ clones ranked among the top 100 were significantly decreased by tofacitinib. Scalp and blood samples kept many expanded lesional clones throughout tofacitinib.

About this clone: Its target is unknown.

TCR sequencing used cDNA made by reverse transcription of extracted RNA. TCRdb's table, derived via immunoSEQ multiplex PCR, lists solely in-frame clones and lacks some. Seen here are roughly 200,000 clones, around 58% observed once, and the top ten hold around 12%. The V gene's germline CDR1 is MNHEY and CDR2 SVGAGI. V lost 4 bases and J lost 11, with 0 bases in between. The CDR3 has 9 amino acids. The sample's treatment: oral pan-JAK inhibitor, 5-10 mg twice daily. Peripheral blood samples and lesional scalp punch biopsies were obtained from alopecia areata patients. This chain links TRBV6-5 with TRBJ1-6, with D uncertain. The TCR was taken from a human donor with alopecia areata. Sequences were derived from CD8+ T cells sorted from blood, sampled at week 24, from a patient treated with tofacitinib. DNA for the CDR3: TGTGCCAGCAGTTCACCCCTCCACTTT. It yields the protein CASSSPLHF.